This T cell receptor (beta chain) came from a study of cytomegalovirus exposure and HLA in healthy donors (dated by TCRdb to between 2016 and 2019). About the study as a whole: An earlier analysis of about 530 of the donors reported 276 Gb of sequence data and 117 million unique TCR beta sequences obtained from 150 million to 200 million T cells. The study used immunosequencing to profile the T cell repertoires of 600 to 850 subjects and linked those repertoires to cytomegalovirus serostatus. Alongside the repertoire data, information on donor age, sex, ethnicity and CMV serostatus was compiled. HLA typing covered class I and class II loci at four-digit resolution. Among some 400 genotyped donors of the cohort, an average of about 240,000 unique TCR beta nucleotide sequences was sequenced per donor, of which 15% to 20% were non-productive. An early release that covered approximately 600 HLA-typed donors contained around 300 gigabases of sequencing data and roughly 84 million unique TCR sequences. The study aimed to test whether cataloging public T cell receptors could reveal signatures of past pathogen exposure. Besides the first cohort of 500 to 700 subjects, a separate validation cohort made up of some 110 different subjects was used. A handful of DR-DQ haplotypes were handled as single units for association and clustering because linkage in the cohort was strong. A later analysis re-analyzed previously published TCR beta repertoires from 600 to 850 donors and added high-resolution HLA genotyping to study TCR occurrence patterns. In the later analysis, no new phenotypic data were used to find candidate immune exposures; instead, reliance was placed on TCR beta sequences and their occurrence across donors. A later genetic analysis took genome-wide SNP genotypes for about three fifths of the roughly 700 donors and used that subset as a discovery cohort. To decide whether each TCR beta V gene segment behaved as functional or pseudogenic, an earlier analysis of 587 of the donors relied on high-throughput TCR beta sequencing. The study combined high-throughput TCR immunosequencing, statistical association of individual TCRs with disease status, and machine learning to predict cytomegalovirus infection status. Of the 300 to 450 genotyped donors, approximately 81% were placed in the genetic ancestry cluster associated with self-reported Caucasian donors. Every repertoire in the discovery cohort had been generated on one and the same sequencing platform. The number of typed donors differed by locus: about 620-640 for A, B, C, DRB1 and DQB1; 522 for DQA1; fewer than 610 for DPA1; and roughly 490 for DPB1.

The library came from the immunoSEQ multiplex PCR assay. For the multiplex PCR, a mixture combining 60 forward primers for TCR Vbeta segments and 13 reverse primers for TCR Jbeta segments was used. Amplification of the CDR3 region of rearranged TCR beta genes was performed with a multiplex PCR assay on genomic DNA. Amplified TCR beta libraries were sequenced as 87-base-pair reads on the Illumina HiSeq System. The paper's data handling went like this. A later analysis counted about 80 million unique TCR beta chains across the 650 to 800 repertoires, and some 11 million of these chains were shared by at least two donors. Raw reads were error-corrected and collapsed into unique sequences with a nearest-neighbor algorithm that merged closely related sequences to remove PCR and sequencing errors. CDR3 sequences were aligned to IMGT reference sequences to assign V, D and J gene segments. Each retained sequence needed at least a six-nucleotide match to both a V gene segment and a J gene segment. Rearrangements were called productive when the CDR3 lacked stop codons and stayed in frame with V and J; all others were non-productive. Following IMGT convention, CDR3 was defined as the stretch from the second conserved V-encoded cysteine up to the conserved J-encoded phenylalanine. In an earlier analysis of more than 550 of the donors, sequences lacking an unambiguous match to a single V gene segment were excluded. An earlier analysis of around 600 of the donors classified V segments as functional when productive rearrangements were above 56.7% and as segregating when the standard deviation between donors was above 5%. A statistical classification framework was built for diagnosing cytomegalovirus status from the catalog of TCR beta chain sequences. V and J gene assignment, in a later analysis, came from comparing TCR nucleotide sequences with IMGT/GENE-DB human TR gene sequences. Using the TCRdist pipeline, a later analysis assigned CDR3 sequences along with most-parsimonious VDJ recombination scenarios. In a later analysis, every TCR beta chain was defined by the combination of its CDR3 amino acid sequence and its V-gene family, and reads without a unique V-gene family were dropped. As a way to deal with suspected cross-contamination and a sequencing artifact, a later analysis dropped hundreds of nucleotide sequences that were highly shared and had low generation probability. For each public chain, a later analysis derived a clonal expansion index from normalized ranks of inferred template counts within each repertoire. A later analysis computed generation probabilities with a VDJ recombination model fitted to out-of-frame rearrangements, and checked the results against IGoR. Hypergeometric tests were used in a later analysis to score TCR-TCR, TCR-HLA and TCR-CMV co-occurrence, with a repertoire-size bias correction applied to the TCR pairs. A later analysis estimated false discovery rates by permuting HLA or CMV assignments 20 times. In a later analysis, co-occurring TCRs were grouped using DBSCAN, and TCRdist sequence similarity was added for clustering within HLA-allele-positive subsets. For co-occurrence clustering, repertoires with fewer than 30,000 or more than 120,000 public chains were excluded, along with roughly five repertoires with anomalous nucleotide sharing. The table comes from immuneACCESS by way of TCRdb, which keeps in-frame sequences with V and J called. Part of the clones is missing from these tables; in studies checked, under half for an unresolved V gene and the rest for unknown reasons. That table is the source of V, J and clone size, and D and trimming were worked out from the DNA. Within this sample are roughly 140,000 clones, with about 86% of them counted one time only. Jointly, the top ten make up around 4.3% of the sample.

With regard to this clone: Its cognate antigen has yet to be identified. Base qualities are not at hand, and no much larger clone is one base apart.

Overall results and qualifications from the work: Because the 87-base-pair reads could not distinguish some IMGT-functional V segments, including TRBV6-2 and TRBV6-3, those segments were excluded. According to a later analysis, parvovirus B19, influenza, CMV and Epstein-Barr virus appeared linked to several top co-occurrence clusters. In the study, about 150 TCR beta chains were listed as associated with cytomegalovirus. A later analysis found that HLA-associated TCR beta chains were more clonally expanded and had lower generation probabilities than equally common non-associated chains. In a later genetic analysis, a missense DCLRE1C variant was associated with V-gene and J-gene trimming of TCR beta chains, and the association was replicated in an independent cohort. When HLA alleles, especially DR and DQ, strongly co-occurred, TCR associations were difficult to assign to individual alleles. A later analysis found that most CMV-associated TCR beta chains appeared HLA-restricted, with HLA associations seemingly driven largely by CMV exposure. Correlated functional status among segregating V segments might reflect linkage disequilibrium, but an unknown experimental factor could not be ruled out. For the cohort, immune exposure information was limited to CMV serostatus. A group of highly shared sequence variants was considered likely to be a technical artifact of the sequencing pipeline. A further reported finding was that TCR beta sequences accurately predicted the HLA-A and HLA-B alleles for most subjects in the first cohort. In a later genetic analysis, fewer N-insertions in productive TCRs were reported among donors in an Asian-associated ancestry cluster than the approximately 630-donor mean. Most TCR sequences were seen in very few donors, while some public TCRs were found in many individuals. At a false discovery rate of 0.05, a later analysis linked 16,951 TCR beta sequences to specific HLA alleles. In a later analysis, TCR association rates were found to vary across HLA loci, with the most associated TCRs seen for DRB1 alleles and the fewest for HLA-C alleles. Presence/absence analyses assumed roughly uniform sequencing depth across donors, an assumption that may not hold. In an earlier analysis of 587 of the donors, most TCR beta V segments appeared in productive rearrangements about 87% or about 30% of the time, broadly matching IMGT annotations. The earlier analysis of some 560 of the donors excluded roughly 17 rarely observed V segments, including chromosome 9 orphons, because counts were too low. It was suggested by the authors that the approach could potentially be generalized to other disease states and immunological phenotypes. In both the original and validation cohorts, the classifier was reported to diagnose cytomegalovirus status with high specificity and sensitivity. HLA typing was unavailable for some donors at each locus, so association tests used only the typed subset. In vitro tests confirmed that three of the cytomegalovirus-associated TCR beta chains recognize cytomegalovirus antigens. In this cohort, only TCR beta chains were sequenced, and detectable features were limited by the absence of alpha or paired-chain data.

In total, roughly 670 healthy bone marrow donors made up the cohort. At the time of sampling, all cohort members were nominally healthy, though unrecorded immune exposures were likely present. The donor tested CMV seropositive, placing the donor among the approximately 310 seropositive members of the cohort. A peripheral blood sample was collected from each donor, and TCR beta sequencing was performed on peripheral blood mononuclear cells. Genomic DNA was extracted from the blood cell samples with the Qiagen DNeasy Blood Extraction Kit. V is cut back by 5 bases and J by 1 base, with 10 bases in the junction unmatched. For CDR1 and CDR2, the germline V gene lists SGHRS and YFSETQ. The CDR3 starts with the cysteine, ends with the phenylalanine, and has 16 residues. Only the CDR3 DNA is retained, 48 bases long and in frame from the first base.

The chain uses TRBV5-1 and TRBJ2-5; 8 bases in the junction line up with TRBD1. This clonotype was obtained from a man aged 35 to 55 in good health and CMV-seropositive. Sequenced material: PBMCs. The nucleotide sequence reads TGCGCCAGCAGTTCAGGGGGCTCGTCCCTCCAAGAGACCCAGTACTTC. It translates to CASSSGGSSLQETQYF.